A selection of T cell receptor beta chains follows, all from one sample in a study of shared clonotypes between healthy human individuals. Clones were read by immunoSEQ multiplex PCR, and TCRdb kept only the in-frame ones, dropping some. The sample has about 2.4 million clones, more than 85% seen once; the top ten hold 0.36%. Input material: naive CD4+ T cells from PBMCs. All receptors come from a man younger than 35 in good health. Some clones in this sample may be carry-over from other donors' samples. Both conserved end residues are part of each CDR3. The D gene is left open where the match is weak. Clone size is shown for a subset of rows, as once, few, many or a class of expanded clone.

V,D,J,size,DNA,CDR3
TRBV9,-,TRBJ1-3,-,TGTGCCAGCACCTTCTCCACAGGATACACCAACACCATATATTTT,CASTFSTGYTNTIYF
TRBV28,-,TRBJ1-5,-,TGTGCCAGCAGTATACGGGTTCAGCCCCAGCATTTT,CASSIRVQPQHF
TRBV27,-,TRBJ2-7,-,TGTGCCAGCAGTTCACCCCCCAGGCACGAGCAGTACTTC,CASSSPPRHEQYF
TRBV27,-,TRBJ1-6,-,TGTGCCAGCAGTCAGACCCTCACTAATTCACCCCTCCACTTT,CASSQTLTNSPLHF
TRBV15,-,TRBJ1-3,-,TGTGCCACCAGCAGGCCAGGGACATTCGTAGGAAACACCATATATTTT,CATSRPGTFVGNTIYF
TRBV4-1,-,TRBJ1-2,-,TGCGCCAGCAGCCACTCAGGAAAGGGGTTGTTTAATGGCTACACCTTC,CASSHSGKGLFNGYTF
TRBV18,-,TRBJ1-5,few,TGTGCCAGCTCACCCAGACAGGTCAATAGCAATCAGCCCCAGCATTTT,CASSPRQVNSNQPQHF
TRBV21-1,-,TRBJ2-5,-,TGTGCCAGCAGCAAACGCCGGGGAGGGGAGACCCAGTACTTC,CASSKRRGGETQYF
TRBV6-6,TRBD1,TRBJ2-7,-,TGTGCCAGCAGTTCCGGGACAGGGGGACTCGAGCAGTACTTC,CASSSGTGGLEQYF
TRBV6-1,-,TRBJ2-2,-,TGTGCCAGCAGTGATGTTAGGACCGGGGAGCTGTTTTTT,CASSDVRTGELFF
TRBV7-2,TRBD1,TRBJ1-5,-,TGTGCCAGCAGCTTATCGACAGGGGGGGATCAGCCCCAGCATTTT,CASSLSTGGDQPQHF
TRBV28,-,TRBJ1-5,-,TGTGCCAGCAGTTTAATTAGAGACAATCAGCCCCAGCATTTT,CASSLIRDNQPQHF
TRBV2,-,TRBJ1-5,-,TGTGCCAGCAGCGGGACTAATAGCAATCAGCCCCAGCATTTT,CASSGTNSNQPQHF
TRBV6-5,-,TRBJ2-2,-,TGTGCCAGCAGAAAGGGTCGGGCCGGGGAGCTGTTTTTT,CASRKGRAGELFF
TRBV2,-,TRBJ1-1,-,TGTGCCAGCAGTGAAGCCGGTTTGGCGGGAGCAGTTGAAGCTTTCTTT,CASSEAGLAGAVEAFF
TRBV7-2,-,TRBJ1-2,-,TGTGCCAGCAGCTTATCGGGCAGGGTCTATGGCTACACCTTC,CASSLSGRVYGYTF
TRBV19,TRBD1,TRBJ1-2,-,TGTGCCAGTAGTCCTAGGGGACAGCTTCTGGCTAACTATGGCTACACCTTC,CASSPRGQLLANYGYTF
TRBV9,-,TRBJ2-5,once,TGTGCCAGCAGCGTGGGACTCCTGTCAGGCCAAGAGACCCAGTACTTC,CASSVGLLSGQETQYF
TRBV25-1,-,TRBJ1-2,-,TGTGCCAGCAGCCAGTCGGGGGTTTATGGCTACACCTTC,CASSQSGVYGYTF
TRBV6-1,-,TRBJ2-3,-,TGTGCCAGCAGTGAATTCCTAGCCGCGAATACGCAGTATTTT,CASSEFLAANTQYF
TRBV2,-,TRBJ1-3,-,TGTGCCAGCACCAAAAGTGGGGGGCTTGGAAACACCATATATTTT,CASTKSGGLGNTIYF
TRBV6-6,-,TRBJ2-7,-,TGTGCCAGCAGTTACTCCTTCCTGGGCAGGGATTACGAGCAGTACTTC,CASSYSFLGRDYEQYF
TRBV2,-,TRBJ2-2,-,TGTGCCAGCAGTCGTCAGGGACCCGGGGAGCTGTTTTTT,CASSRQGPGELFF
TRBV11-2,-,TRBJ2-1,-,TGTGCCAGCAGCTTAGCTGCGGGACGGGGCCCTACCTACAATGAGCAGTTCTTC,CASSLAAGRGPTYNEQFF
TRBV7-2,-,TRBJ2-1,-,TGTGCCAGCAGCTCTAGTACCGGACAGCCGCTTTACAATGAGCAGTTCTTC,CASSSSTGQPLYNEQFF
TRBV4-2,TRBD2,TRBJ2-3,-,TGTGCCAGCAGCCAAGGTAGCGGGAGGGCCCCAGATACGCAGTATTTT,CASSQGSGRAPDTQYF